One sample yielded the 5 T cell receptor beta chains listed below, sequenced in a study of pediatric ulcerative colitis. Method: immunoSEQ multiplex PCR; TCRdb's copy keeps in-frame clones and lacks some. Among 32,000 or so clones, approximately 82% were seen once, and the ten largest hold around 4.5%. The material sequenced was blood. The source is a boy between 10 and 17 years old with severe ulcerative colitis.

The J gene is TRBJ1-5, the V gene TRBV19; D is unclear. CDR3 length equals 15 residues. The V gene lost 0 bases and the J gene lost 6 bases, with 12 bases spanning the gap. Germline V gene data show CDR1 as LNHDA and CDR2 as SQIVND (reference sequence). In DNA, the CDR3 is TGTGCCAGTAGTATAGATCTGGGGAAGGGTCAGCCCCAGCATTTT. This codes for CASSIDLGKGQPQHF. Complete variable domain (other parts from reference TRBV19 and TRBJ1-5): DGGITQSPKYLFRKEGQNVTLSCEQNLNHDAMYWYRQDPGQGLRLIYYSQIVNDFQKGDIAEGYSVSREKKESFPLTVTSAQKNPTAFYLCASSIDLGKGQPQHFGDGTRLSIL.

The V gene is TRBV2, the J gene TRBJ1-5; D is ambiguous. The length of the CDR3 is 13 residues. Germline V gene data show CDR1 as SNHLY and CDR2 as FYNNEI. V was trimmed by 7 bases and J by 1 base, leaving 8 bases between them. The CDR3 region has the DNA TGTGCCAGCACGGTCGGGAGCAATCAGCCCCAGCATTTT. Its protein is CASTVGSNQPQHF.

V and J are TRBV9 and TRBJ1-2, with D perhaps TRBD1 (6 bases). V shed 5 bases and J shed 3 bases, with 23 bases lying between them. CDR3 length: 17 amino acids. CDR1 is SGDLS and CDR2 is YYNGEE in the germline V gene. This chain's CDR3 is CASSVSRGIPRDYGYTF. The CDR3, as DNA: TGTGCCAGCAGTGTAAGTAGGGGGATTCCGCGGGACTATGGCTACACCTTC.

DNA for the CDR3: TGTGCCAGTAGTCCGGTGGAAGGGAAAGCTTTCTTT. It is translated as CASSPVEGKAFF. The gene calls are TRBV19 and TRBJ1-1; D is uncertain. V was clipped by 5 bases and J by 9 bases, with 13 bases between them. CDR3 length: 12 residues. Looked up from germline, CDR1 is LNHDA and CDR2 is SQIVND (reference sequence).

The chain employs TRBV7-2 and TRBJ1-6; D perhaps matches TRBD1 (5 bases). The length of the CDR3 is 14 residues. Looked up from germline, CDR1 is SGHTA and CDR2 is FQGNSA. Trimming took off 3 bases at V and 6 bases at J, with 9 bases between the two ends. CDR3 nucleotides: TGTGCCAGCAGCTTTGGGGGTCTTAATTCACCCCTCCACTTT. It encodes CASSFGGLNSPLHF.